This entry describes one TCR beta chain. Its cognate antigen is unknown. Repertoires were generated with immunoSEQ multiplex PCR, while TCRdb's copy carries only in-frame clones and drops some. The profile shows roughly 2.1 million clones, about 92% of them singletons. CD45RO negativity and positive selection for CCR7 defined naive CD8 cells, a population that excluded terminally differentiated effector memory CD45RA+ cells. This entry comes from a study of shared clonotypes between healthy human individuals. Study-level findings and limits: Across subsets, estimated richness was generally greater for naive than for memory populations.

CDR3 length: 13 residues. J gave up 0 bases and V 4 bases, and 3 bases lay outside the gene matches. In germline, CDR1 is SQVTM, CDR2 ANQGSEA. The receptor was isolated from a man aged 18 to 35 in good health. Some clones in this sample may be carry-over from other donors' samples. The gene calls are TRBV29-1 and TRBJ2-7, with 7 bases fitting TRBD1. Sequenced input: naive CD8+ T cells from PBMCs. The CDR3 DNA is TGCAGCGTTGTAGGGACAGACTCCTACGAGCAGTACTTC. Its protein is CSVVGTDSYEQYF.